The source of this T cell receptor delta chain is a study of gamma delta lymphoproliferative disorders and STAT genes. Study overall: Each gamma-chain library started from at least 50 ng of genomic DNA, using the LymphoTrack Dx TCRG Assay. Delta libraries were made per EuroClonality-NGS working group procedure.

CDR1 is GEAIGNYY, CDR2 EKD, per germline. This CDR3 has 18 residues. This clone was detected only a few times. What it binds is unknown. The protein recorded in TCRdb matches a much larger clone and deviates from this DNA's translation at residue 15, suggesting a read error; the protein here is obtained by translating the DNA. Other DNA sequences of this sample code for an identical CDR3. Study outcomes and limitations: Symptomatic patients' major clones used less common gene combinations than indolent patients'. Delta repertoires did not separate groups, but patient gamma repertoires clustered apart.

Genomic DNA from isolated PBMCs served as the sequencing template. TCRdb reanalysed the multiplex PCR reads via CATT. The sample consists of approximately 720 delta-chain clones, over 4.5% of them appearing once. The sequence derives from a human donor with gamma-delta T-cell large granular lymphocyte leukemia. The genes are TRDV2 and TRDJ1; 13 bases map to TRDD3. Sequencing was carried out using blood. The CDR3 DNA reads as TGTGCCTGTGACACACTCTCTACTGGGGGATACGACGCCGATAACCTCATCTTT. As protein: CACDTLSTGGYDADNLIF.